A few counts support the clone carrying this T cell receptor (beta chain). Its antigen remains unidentified. The data belong to a study of blood T cells in healthy people across ages. The study, taken as a whole, reports: TCR beta diversity tracked closely with naive T cell percentage.

A second PCR, run for roughly 7 to 12 cycles, used a sample-barcoded 5' primer plus a J-beta primer mix. TCRdb reprocessed the 5' RACE reads via MiXCR and lists one record per CDR3 protein. The data contain approximately 1.5 million distinct CDR3 sequences, less than 45% of them seen just once; the ten biggest clones take up under 5%. This CDR3 region has 16 residues. The germline V gene encodes CDR1 SGHTA and CDR2 FQGNSA. V shed 5 bases and J 2 bases; nucleotides not matched to a gene: 9. The draw of peripheral blood yielded ten milliliters from each donor. This chain links TRBV7-2 with TRBJ2-1; TRBD2 matches at 7 bases. This TCR derives from a woman younger than 35 in good health. Sequencing was done on a sample of blood. The CDR3 DNA sequence: TGTGCCAGCAGCAAACCTAGCGGTACCACCTACAATGAGCAGTTCTTC. It encodes CASSKPSGTTYNEQFF.